This entry lists 30 T cell receptor beta chains sequenced from one sample in a study of identical twins. One entry per CDR3 protein results from TCRdb running MiXCR on the 5' RACE reads. The sample yields 1.5 million or so distinct CDR3 sequences, around 29% seen once. Sequencing used cord blood. All receptors derive from a newborn girl in good health.

In DNA form, the CDR3 reads TGCAGTGTGCCGCGGCTAGCCAAAAACATTCAGTACTTC. Its translation is CSVPRLAKNIQYF. V usage is TRBV20-1 and J usage is TRBJ2-4; the D is unclear. This CDR3 region has 13 residues. The germline gives CDR1 DFQATT, CDR2 SNEGSKA (reference sequence). V gave up 7 bases and J gave up 0 bases, with 10 bases separating them.

This clonotype has a handful of counts. The V and J genes are TRBV20-1 and TRBJ2-7, with TRBD2 as a possible D gene (6 bases). The CDR3 loop spans 13 amino acids. Germline V gene data show CDR1 as DFQATT and CDR2 as SNEGSKA (reference sequence). Trimming shortened V by 4 bases and J by 6 bases, and 16 bases separated the two germline ends. CDR3 sequence reads: CSATPGLAFEQYF. The CDR3 coding sequence is TGCAGTGCTACTCCGGGACTCGCTTTCGAGCAGTACTTC.

This sequence joins TRBV30 and TRBJ2-3; TRBD2 matches at 12 bases. Germline V lookup: CDR1 GTSNPN, CDR2 SVGIG (reference sequence). V shed 3 bases, J shed 4 bases, and the junction held 8 bases outside the gene matches. The CDR3 totals 16 residues. This CDR3 is CAWSLQLAGGPDTQYF. CDR3 sequence (DNA): TGTGCCTGGAGCCTTCAGCTAGCGGGGGGGCCAGATACGCAGTATTTT.

This clonotype has a count of ten or more. V gene TRBV28 combines with J gene TRBJ2-6; D is tentatively TRBD1 or TRBD2 (6 bases each). V shed 2 bases and J shed 6 bases, with 11 bases lying between them. The germline gives CDR1 MDHEN, CDR2 SYDVKM. CDR3 length equals 15 residues. CDR3 loop: CASSLTGRKANVLTF. The CDR3 nucleotides read TGTGCCAGCAGTTTAACAGGGAGGAAGGCCAACGTCCTGACTTTC.

The CDR3 DNA follows: TGCAGCGTTCTTAGCTCCTATAATTCACCCCTCCACTTT. The encoded protein is CSVLSSYNSPLHF. V usage is TRBV29-1 and J usage is TRBJ1-6; D gene unclear. The ends were cut back, 5 bases at V and 0 bases at J, with 5 bases in the middle. The CDR3 sequence is 13 residues long. Germline-derived CDR1 and CDR2 are SQVTM and ANQGSEA.

The V and J genes are TRBV20-1 and TRBJ2-1; 10 bases agree with TRBD2. CDR3 length equals 14 residues. Unmatched junction bases numbered 14, after V lost 5 bases and J lost 13 bases. Germline loops: CDR1 DFQATT, CDR2 SNEGSKA (reference sequence). The CDR3 loop is CSAWLAGVLETQFF. CDR3 bases: TGCAGTGCTTGGCTAGCGGGAGTCTTGGAGACCCAGTTCTTC.

This sequence joins TRBV2 and TRBJ2-3, with a possible D match to TRBD2 (5 bases). CDR1 is SNHLY, CDR2 FYNNEI, per germline. The V and J ends lost 7 bases and 1 base respectively, with 12 bases between them. The CDR3 sequence is 14 residues long. CDR3 residues: CASIPSGGTDTQYF. DNA for the CDR3: TGTGCCAGCATTCCGAGCGGAGGCACAGATACGCAGTATTTT.

The genes are TRBV3-1 and TRBJ2-7; D is possibly TRBD2 (5 bases). The CDR3 is 14 residues long. V lost 4 bases and J lost 4, with 14 bases in between. Per the germline V gene, CDR1 is LGHDT and CDR2 is YNNKEL (reference sequence). The CDR3 coding sequence is TGTGCCAGCAGCCCGTTTATAAGCGGATACGAGCAGTACTTC. Its protein product is CASSPFISGYEQYF.

In this sample, this clonotype turned up a few times. The chain joins TRBV9 to TRBJ2-7, with 7 bases lining up with TRBD2. The ends lost 2 bases at V and 2 bases at J; junction bases unmatched: 7. Germline assignment: CDR1 SGDLS and CDR2 YYNGEE. This CDR3 comprises 15 residues. The CDR3 nucleotides read TGTGCCAGCAGCGTTTTTGATAGCGGGCCCTACGAGCAGTACTTC. This sequence encodes CASSVFDSGPYEQYF.

This clonotype was seen a handful of times. The chain uses TRBV29-1 and TRBJ2-2, with D possibly TRBD1 on 5 matching bases. The CDR3 is made up of 15 amino acids. Trimming removed 2 bases from V and 7 bases from J, with 17 bases in between. The germline V gene encodes CDR1 SQVTM and CDR2 ANQGSEA. In DNA, the CDR3 is TGCAGCGTTGAAACGTTCGGCCAGGGCGACGGGGAGCTGTTTTTT. Its protein product is CSVETFGQGDGELFF.

This clonotype was detected a few times. The rearrangement uses TRBV4-1 and TRBJ2-1; 14 bases are a match to TRBD2. The CDR3 is 16 residues long. V gave up 1 base and J gave up 5 bases; unmatched junction bases: 1. CDR1 is MGHRA, CDR2 YSYEKL, per germline. This CDR3 is CASSQGTSGRNNEQFF. For the CDR3, the DNA is TGCGCCAGCAGCCAAGGGACTAGCGGGAGGAACAATGAGCAGTTCTTC.

The chain joins TRBV7-2 to TRBJ2-3, with 10 bases that match TRBD2. Germline CDR1 and CDR2: SGHTA and FQGNSA. Trimming took 4 bases from V and 0 from J; bases not matched to a gene: 7. This CDR3 has 17 amino acids. The CDR3 DNA reads as TGTGCCAGCAGCTCCCTAGCGGGAGTGACTAGCACAGATACGCAGTATTTT. Its protein is CASSSLAGVTSTDTQYF.

The J gene is TRBJ2-1, the V gene TRBV4-1, with D tentatively TRBD1 (6 bases). V lost 3 bases, J lost 8 bases, and 14 bases lay in between. The CDR3 sequence is 14 residues long. Germline assignment: CDR1 MGHRA and CDR2 YSYEKL. CDR3 residues: CASSHRGRKDEQFF. In DNA form, the CDR3 reads TGCGCCAGCAGCCACAGGGGCAGGAAGGATGAGCAGTTCTTC.

This chain connects TRBV12-3 or TRBV12-4 to TRBJ2-1; D is unresolved. V was cut by 2 bases and J by 4 bases, with 18 bases left in between. The CDR3 length is 17 residues. The CDR3 here is CASSLLRSGNFYNEQFF. CDR3 in DNA: TGTGCCAGCAGTTTACTCCGGTCAGGAAACTTTTACAATGAGCAGTTCTTC.

This clonotype appeared many times. The genes are TRBV24-1 and TRBJ2-3; D remains unclear. The germline V and J ends were trimmed by 5 bases and 1 base, with 12 bases remaining between them. Germline CDR1 KGHDR, CDR2 SFDVKD. The CDR3 sequence is 15 residues long. The CDR3, as DNA: TGTGCCACCAGTGCGTCATACAGCGGCACAGATACGCAGTATTTT. Amino acid sequence: CATSASYSGTDTQYF.

The chain joins TRBV9 to TRBJ2-1; TRBD1 matches at 7 bases. The CDR3 is made up of 18 amino acids. Trimming cost V 0 bases and J 5 bases; bases outside gene matches: 14. Germline-derived CDR1 and CDR2 are SGDLS and YYNGEE. The CDR3 is CASSVGAEGARPNNEQFF. CDR3 nucleotide sequence: TGTGCCAGCAGCGTAGGAGCTGAGGGGGCCCGACCGAACAATGAGCAGTTCTTC. The whole variable domain, filled in from reference TRBV9 and TRBJ2-1, reads DSGVTQTPKHLITATGQRVTLRCSPRSGDLSVYWYQQSLDQGLQFLIQYYNGEERAKGNILERFSAQQFPDLHSELNLSSLELGDSALYFCASSVGAEGARPNNEQFFGPGTRLTVL.

About this clonotype: A read error may produce the germline difference seen at one junction end. This sequence joins TRBV4-1 and TRBJ2-7, with TRBD1 identical over 9 bases. Germline V gene sequence: CDR1 MGHRA, CDR2 YSYEKL. CDR3 length equals 14 residues. CDR3 protein: CASSSLGQGRERYF. CDR3 in DNA: TGCGCCAGCAGCTCACTAGGACAGGGGAGGGAGCGGTACTTC.

Only a few counts were recorded for this clonotype. This rearrangement joins TRBV28 to TRBJ2-5, with TRBD1 as a possible D gene (5 bases). The end of the DNA fits TRBJ2-7 better, so the J call may be wrong. The CDR3 length is 14 residues. CDR1 is MDHEN, CDR2 SYDVKM, per germline. The CDR3 bases are TGTGCCAGCAATTTGCGACAGAAATCCTACGAGCAGTACTTC. Translating it yields CASNLRQKSYEQYF.

CDR3 nucleotides: TGTGCCAGCAGCGTAGATGTAGGCTGGAACTCTGAGACCCAGTACTTC. Amino acids: CASSVDVGWNSETQYF. The chain is built from TRBV9 and TRBJ2-7, with D unclear. The better agreement between TRBJ2-5 and the DNA end casts doubt on the J call. CDR1 SGDLS and CDR2 YYNGEE come from the germline V gene. This CDR3 has 16 amino acids.

The chain joins TRBV5-1 to TRBJ1-2, with TRBD1 matching over 9 bases. Germline CDR1 reads SGHRS; CDR2 reads YFSETQ. CDR3 length: 16 amino acids. V gave up 1 base and J gave up 3 bases; unmatched junction bases: 7. This CDR3 reads CASSLSRDRVDYGYTF. CDR3 bases: TGCGCCAGCAGCTTGTCCAGGGACAGGGTAGACTATGGCTACACCTTC.

The chain couples TRBV7-9 to TRBJ1-1, with 7 bases fitting TRBD1. With V trimmed by 2 bases and J by 4 bases, 10 bases remained unmatched. Germline loops: CDR1 SEHNR, CDR2 FQNEAQ (reference sequence). CDR3 size: 16 residues. For the CDR3, the DNA is TGTGCCAGCAGCTTATCCACAGGGGCAGGGGGCACTGAAGCTTTCTTT. Residues: CASSLSTGAGGTEAFF.

The CDR3: CASSLETLTGYGYTF. CDR3 in DNA: TGCGCCAGCAGCTTGGAGACCCTAACAGGGTATGGCTACACCTTC. The J gene is TRBJ1-2, the V gene TRBV5-1; tentatively, D is TRBD1 (6 bases). Per germline, CDR1 SGHRS and CDR2 YFSETQ. This CDR3 is built from 15 residues. The V gene lost 0 bases and the J gene lost 5 bases, with 14 bases spanning the gap.

The rearrangement links TRBV6-1 to TRBJ2-4; D possibly uses TRBD1 or TRBD2 (6 bases each). TRBJ2-7 explains the end of the DNA better; the J call may be wrong. CDR1 MNHNS and CDR2 SASEGT come from the germline V gene. The CDR3 consists of 14 residues. CDR3 nucleotide sequence: TGTGCCAGCAGACCGGGCCCAAGGGGGGACGAGCAGTACTTC. Its translation is CASRPGPRGDEQYF.

This clonotype has more than one count but fewer than ten. The rearrangement uses TRBV10-3 and TRBJ2-3; no definite D call. The germline CDR1 and CDR2 sequences are ENHRY and SYGVKD. CDR3 length: 15 residues. V dropped 3 bases and J dropped 6 bases, with 16 bases sitting between them. Here the CDR3 DNA reads TGTGCCATCAGTGATCGGGCAGTAATGAGGGATACGCAGTATTTT. Residues: CAISDRAVMRDTQYF.

The count of this clonotype is one. V is TRBV27 and J is TRBJ1-5; maybe TRBD1 (5 bases). With 5 bases removed from V and 7 bases from J, the gap between germline ends came to 12 bases. Germline CDR1 reads MNHEY; CDR2 reads SMNVEV (reference sequence). The CDR3 is 13 residues long. The CDR3 reads CASSEGWGQPQHF. For the CDR3, the DNA is TGTGCCAGCAGTGAAGGATGGGGCCAGCCCCAGCATTTT.

This clonotype was counted a few times. The J gene is TRBJ2-6, the V gene TRBV10-3; 10 positions match TRBD2. Germline V lookup: CDR1 ENHRY, CDR2 SYGVKD. The CDR3 extends over 17 amino acids. Trimming at V came to 2 bases and at J to 2 bases, leaving 3 bases not matched to a gene. CDR3 protein: CAISENLAGAGANVLTF. The CDR3 DNA follows: TGTGCCATCAGTGAGAATCTAGCGGGAGCTGGGGCCAACGTCCTGACTTTC.

In this sample, this clonotype turned up a few times. V is TRBV20-1 and J is TRBJ1-2; 7 bases are a match to TRBD1. Looked up from germline, CDR1 is DFQATT and CDR2 is SNEGSKA (reference sequence). This CDR3 has 12 residues. V was clipped by 4 bases and J by 7 bases; unmatched bases: 6. The CDR3, as DNA: TGCAGTGCTACCTCGACAGGGTTTGGCTACACCTTC. Translating gives CSATSTGFGYTF.

The V gene is TRBV27, the J gene TRBJ2-1; the match to TRBD1 covers 7 bases. The germline CDR1 and CDR2 sequences are MNHEY and SMNVEV (reference sequence). The CDR3 runs 16 residues. After removal of 4 bases from V and 6 bases from J, the junction contained 12 bases not matched to a gene. The CDR3 DNA reads TGTGCCAGCAGTTCTAAGAGGGGGCGCCCCGGCAATGAGCAGTTCTTC. This translates into CASSSKRGRPGNEQFF.

The V call is TRBV6-6, the J call TRBJ2-7; D ambiguous. The germline gives CDR1 MNHNY, CDR2 SVGAGI (reference sequence). This CDR3 has 16 residues. V was clipped by 0 bases and J by 7 bases, with 19 bases between them. As DNA, the CDR3 is TGTGCCAGCAGTTACTCGATTGTGAAGGGTAAATGGGAGCAGTACTTC. It specifies CASSYSIVKGKWEQYF.

This clonotype occurred a few times. The chain joins TRBV6-5 to TRBJ2-2, with TRBD1 matching over 8 bases. The V segment lost 5 bases and the J segment 3 bases; nucleotides outside the gene matches: 8. Germline assignment: CDR1 MNHEY and CDR2 SVGAGI. The CDR3 runs 16 residues. CDR3 DNA sequence: TGTGCCAGCAGTCGACAGGGGCGGCCGGACACCGGGGAGCTGTTTTTT. Amino acids: CASSRQGRPDTGELFF.